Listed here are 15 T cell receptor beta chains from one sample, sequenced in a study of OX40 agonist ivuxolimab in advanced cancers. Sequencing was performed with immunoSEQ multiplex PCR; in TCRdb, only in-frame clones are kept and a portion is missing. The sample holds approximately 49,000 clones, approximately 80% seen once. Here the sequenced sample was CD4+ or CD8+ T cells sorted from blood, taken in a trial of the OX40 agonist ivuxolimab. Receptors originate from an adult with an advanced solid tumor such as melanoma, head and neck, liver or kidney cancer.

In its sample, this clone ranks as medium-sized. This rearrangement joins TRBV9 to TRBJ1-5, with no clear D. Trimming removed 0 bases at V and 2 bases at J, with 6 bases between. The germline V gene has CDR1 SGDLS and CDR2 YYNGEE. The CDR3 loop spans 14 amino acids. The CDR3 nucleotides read TGTGCCAGCAGCGTAGGTGGGGGCAATCAGCCCCAGCATTTT. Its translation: CASSVGGGNQPQHF.

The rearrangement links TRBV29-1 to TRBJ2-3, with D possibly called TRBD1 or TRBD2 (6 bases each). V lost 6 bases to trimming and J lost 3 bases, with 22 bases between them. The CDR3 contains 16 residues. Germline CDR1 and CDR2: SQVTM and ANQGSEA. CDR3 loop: CSVRDEWGAGTDTQYF. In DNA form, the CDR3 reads TGCAGCGTCCGAGACGAATGGGGGGCGGGGACAGATACGCAGTATTTT.

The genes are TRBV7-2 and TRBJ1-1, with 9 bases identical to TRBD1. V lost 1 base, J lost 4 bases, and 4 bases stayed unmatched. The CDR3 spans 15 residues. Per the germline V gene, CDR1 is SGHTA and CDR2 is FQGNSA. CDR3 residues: CASSLVGQGGTEAFF. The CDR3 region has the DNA TGTGCCAGCAGCTTAGTGGGACAGGGTGGCACTGAAGCTTTCTTT.

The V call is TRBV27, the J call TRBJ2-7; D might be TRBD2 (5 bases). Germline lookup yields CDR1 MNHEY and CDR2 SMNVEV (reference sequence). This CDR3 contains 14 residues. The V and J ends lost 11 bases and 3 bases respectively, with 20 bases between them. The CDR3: CAGGDKPLFYEQYV. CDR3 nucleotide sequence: TGTGCCGGAGGAGACAAGCCGCTTTTCTACGAGCAGTACGTC.

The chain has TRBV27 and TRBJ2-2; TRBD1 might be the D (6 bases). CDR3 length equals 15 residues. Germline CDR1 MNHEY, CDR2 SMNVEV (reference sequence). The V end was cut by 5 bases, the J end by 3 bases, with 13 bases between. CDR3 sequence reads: CASSPTDSYTGELFF. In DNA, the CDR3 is TGTGCCAGCAGTCCGACGGACAGTTACACCGGGGAGCTGTTTTTT.

CDR3 in amino acids: CASSLNRGSTGYTF. CDR3 DNA: TGTGCCAGCAGCCTCAACAGGGGTTCTACTGGCTACACCTTC. This chain connects TRBV9 to TRBJ1-2, with 7 nucleotides matching TRBD1. The length of the CDR3 is 14 residues. Germline CDR1 reads SGDLS; CDR2 reads YYNGEE. With V trimmed by 4 bases and J by 7 bases, 10 bases remained unmatched.

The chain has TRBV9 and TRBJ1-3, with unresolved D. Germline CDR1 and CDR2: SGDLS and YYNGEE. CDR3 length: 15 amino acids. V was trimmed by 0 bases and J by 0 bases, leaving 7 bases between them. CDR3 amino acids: CASSVGAGSGNTIYF. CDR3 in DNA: TGTGCCAGCAGCGTAGGGGCAGGCTCTGGAAACACCATATATTTT.

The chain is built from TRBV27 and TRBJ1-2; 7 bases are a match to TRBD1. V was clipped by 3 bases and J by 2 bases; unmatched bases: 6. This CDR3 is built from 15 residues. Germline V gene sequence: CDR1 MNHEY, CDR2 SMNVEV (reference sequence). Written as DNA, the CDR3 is TGTGCCAGCAGTTTCTTAACAGGGGCCAACTATGGCTACACCTTC. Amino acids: CASSFLTGANYGYTF.

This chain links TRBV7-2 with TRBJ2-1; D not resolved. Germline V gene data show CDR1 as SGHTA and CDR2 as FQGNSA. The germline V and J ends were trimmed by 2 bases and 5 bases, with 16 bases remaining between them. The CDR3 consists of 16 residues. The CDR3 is CASSLRIGRLNNEQFF. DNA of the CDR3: TGTGCCAGCAGCTTACGTATCGGCAGACTTAACAATGAGCAGTTCTTC.

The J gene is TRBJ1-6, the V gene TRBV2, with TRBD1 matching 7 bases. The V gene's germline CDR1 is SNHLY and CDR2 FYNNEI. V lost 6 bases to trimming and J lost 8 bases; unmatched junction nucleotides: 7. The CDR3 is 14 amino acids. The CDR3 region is CASRETGWDSPLHF. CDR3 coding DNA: TGTGCCAGCAGAGAGACAGGGTGGGATTCACCCCTCCACTTT.

CDR3 residues: CASSLDPAGNQPQHF. The CDR3 DNA reads as TGTGCCAGCAGCTTAGACCCCGCGGGCAATCAGCCCCAGCATTTT. The chain links TRBV7-8 to TRBJ1-5; D gene uncertain. The CDR3 is made up of 15 amino acids. The V end lost 1 base, the J end lost 2 bases, and 9 bases lay between the germline ends. Germline V gene lookup returns CDR1 SGHVS and CDR2 FQNEAQ.

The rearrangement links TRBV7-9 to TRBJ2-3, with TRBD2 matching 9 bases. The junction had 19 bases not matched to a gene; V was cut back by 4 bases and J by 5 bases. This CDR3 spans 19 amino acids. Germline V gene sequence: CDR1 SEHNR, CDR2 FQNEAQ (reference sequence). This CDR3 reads CASSSLFAGSGREEDTQYF. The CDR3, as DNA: TGTGCCAGCAGCTCCTTATTTGCGGGTAGCGGGAGAGAAGAAGATACGCAGTATTTT.

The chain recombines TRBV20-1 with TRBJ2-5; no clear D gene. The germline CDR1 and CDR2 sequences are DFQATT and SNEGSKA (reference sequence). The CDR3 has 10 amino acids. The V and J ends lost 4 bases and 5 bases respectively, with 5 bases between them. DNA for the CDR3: TGCAGTGCTAAAGTGGAGACCCAGTACTTC. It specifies CSAKVETQYF.

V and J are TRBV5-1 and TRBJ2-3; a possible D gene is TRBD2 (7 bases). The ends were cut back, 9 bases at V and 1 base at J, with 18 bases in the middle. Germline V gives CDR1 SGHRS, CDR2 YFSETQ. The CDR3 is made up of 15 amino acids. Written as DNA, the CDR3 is TGCGCCAACACAGGGAGGGGTGGTGGCACAGATACGCAGTATTTT. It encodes CANTGRGGGTDTQYF.

Here the CDR3 DNA reads TGTGCCAGCACTTCACGAAAAGGGAGCACGTTCTTC. This encodes CASTSRKGSTFF. The chain has TRBV6-5 and TRBJ2-1, with a possible D match to TRBD2 (5 bases). CDR1 and CDR2 (germline): MNHEY, SVGAGI. V was clipped by 7 bases and J by 15 bases, with 19 bases between them. This CDR3 is built from 12 residues.